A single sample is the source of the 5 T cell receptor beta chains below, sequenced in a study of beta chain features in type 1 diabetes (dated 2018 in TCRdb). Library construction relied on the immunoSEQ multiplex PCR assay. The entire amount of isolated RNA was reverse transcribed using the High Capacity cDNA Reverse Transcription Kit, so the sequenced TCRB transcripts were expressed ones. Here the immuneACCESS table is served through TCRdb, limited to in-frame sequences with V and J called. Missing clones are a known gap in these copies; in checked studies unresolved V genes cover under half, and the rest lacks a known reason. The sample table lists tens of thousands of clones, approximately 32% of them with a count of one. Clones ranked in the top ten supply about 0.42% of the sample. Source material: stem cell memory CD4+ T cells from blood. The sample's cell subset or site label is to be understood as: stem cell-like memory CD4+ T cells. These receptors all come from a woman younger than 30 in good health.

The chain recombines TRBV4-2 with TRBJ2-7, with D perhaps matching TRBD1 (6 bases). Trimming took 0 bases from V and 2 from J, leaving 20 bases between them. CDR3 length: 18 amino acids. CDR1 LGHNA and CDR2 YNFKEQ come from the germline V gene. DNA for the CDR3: TGTGCCAGCAGCCAAGAATCAATCCGGACAGCTTCCCCCTACGAGCAGTACTTC. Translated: CASSQESIRTASPYEQYF.

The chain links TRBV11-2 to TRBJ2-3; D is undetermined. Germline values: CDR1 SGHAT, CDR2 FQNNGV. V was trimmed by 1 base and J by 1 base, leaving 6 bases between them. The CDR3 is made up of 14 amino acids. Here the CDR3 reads CASSLGTGTDTQYF. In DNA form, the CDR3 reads TGTGCCAGCAGCTTAGGAACAGGCACAGATACGCAGTATTTT.

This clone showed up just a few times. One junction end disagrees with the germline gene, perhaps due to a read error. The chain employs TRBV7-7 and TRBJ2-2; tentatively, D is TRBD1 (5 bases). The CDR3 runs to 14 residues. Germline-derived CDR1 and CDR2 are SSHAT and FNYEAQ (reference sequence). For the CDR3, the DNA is TGTGCTAGCAGCTTAGACAGGAACACCGGGGAGCTGTTTTTT. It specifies CASSLDRNTGELFF.

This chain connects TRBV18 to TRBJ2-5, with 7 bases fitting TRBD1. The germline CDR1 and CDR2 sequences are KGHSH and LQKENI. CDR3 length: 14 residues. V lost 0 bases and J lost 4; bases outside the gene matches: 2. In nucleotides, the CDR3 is TGTGCCAGCTCACCACCGAACAGGGGAGAGACCCAGTACTTC. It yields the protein CASSPPNRGETQYF. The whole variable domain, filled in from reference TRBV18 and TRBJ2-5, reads NAGVMQNPRHLVRRRGQEARLRCSPMKGHSHVYWYRQLPEEGLKFMVYLQKENIIDESGMPKERFSAEFPKEGPSILRIQQVVRGDSAAYFCASSPPNRGETQYFGPGTRLLVL.

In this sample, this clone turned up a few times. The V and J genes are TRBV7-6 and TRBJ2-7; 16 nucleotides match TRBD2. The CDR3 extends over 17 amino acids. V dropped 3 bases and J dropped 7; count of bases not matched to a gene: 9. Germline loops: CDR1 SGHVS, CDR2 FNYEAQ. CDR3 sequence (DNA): TGTGCCAGCAGCTTCGGGACTAGCGGGGGGGCCACTGGGGAGCAGTACTTC. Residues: CASSFGTSGGATGEQYF.